These T cell receptor beta chains were read from a single sample in a study of neurological immune-mediated disorders. TCRdb reprocessed the 5' RACE reads via MiXCR and lists one record per CDR3 protein. The top ten clones hold less than 5.5% of a sample with 65,000 to 90,000 distinct CDR3 sequences, 3.2% of them seen once. The specimen sequenced was PBMCs. The receptors shown here come from a woman between 50 and 59 years old with multiple sclerosis. Both conserved end residues are part of each CDR3. Each record gives: clone size, D gene, J gene, V gene, CDR3 DNA, CDR3 protein. A D gene is named only where the DNA matches it firmly. The size of a clone is reported for some rows only, either as once, few or many, or as a class for expanded clones.

size: many; D: TRBD2; J: TRBJ2-1; V: TRBV24-1; DNA: TGTGCCACCAGTGATCCAGCGGGGGGAACCTACAATGAGCAGTTCTTC; CDR3: CATSDPAGGTYNEQFF
size: many; D: TRBD2; J: TRBJ2-5; V: TRBV20-1; DNA: TGCAGTGCTGGTCTAGCGGGGGCCCGCTTGGAGGAGACCCAGTACTTC; CDR3: CSAGLAGARLEETQYF
size: -; D: TRBD2; J: TRBJ2-3; V: TRBV20-1; DNA: TGCAGTGCTACCGGACTAGCGGTTACAGATACGCAGTATTTT; CDR3: CSATGLAVTDTQYF
size: many; D: -; J: TRBJ2-1; V: TRBV7-3; DNA: TGTGCCAGCAGCTTAAGTCTGGGGGGCCATGAGCAGTTCTTC; CDR3: CASSLSLGGHEQFF
size: many; D: TRBD1; J: TRBJ1-5; V: TRBV3-1; DNA: TGTGCCAGCAGCCCAGGGGGTTATAGCAATCAGCCCCAGCATTTT; CDR3: CASSPGGYSNQPQHF
size: many; D: -; J: TRBJ2-4; V: TRBV2; DNA: TGTGCCAGCAGTGAAGCGCGGGGCCAACCCAAAAACATTCAGTACTTC; CDR3: CASSEARGQPKNIQYF
size: many; D: -; J: TRBJ2-2; V: TRBV5-6; DNA: TGTGCCAGCAGTAGACAGGACGTGACCGGGGAGCTGTTTTTT; CDR3: CASSRQDVTGELFF
size: many; D: TRBD1; J: TRBJ2-2; V: TRBV20-1; DNA: TGCAGTGCTCAGGACAGGGCCAACACCGGGGAGCTGTTTTTT; CDR3: CSAQDRANTGELFF
size: many; D: -; J: TRBJ1-2; V: TRBV7-2; DNA: TGTGCCAGCAGCTTAGCGGTCACTACTAACTATGGCTACACCTTC; CDR3: CASSLAVTTNYGYTF
size: many; D: -; J: TRBJ1-1; V: TRBV5-1; DNA: TGCGCCAGCAGCTCGGAAGGACAGAACACTGAAGCTTTCTTT; CDR3: CASSSEGQNTEAFF
size: many; D: TRBD2; J: TRBJ2-3; V: TRBV5-1; DNA: TGCGCCAGCAGCTTGGAGAGCGGGATAAATGGAGATACGCAGTATTTT; CDR3: CASSLESGINGDTQYF
size: many; D: -; J: TRBJ2-5; V: TRBV5-1; DNA: TGCGCCAGCAGCTTGGCCAACCGAGAGACCCAGTACTTC; CDR3: CASSLANRETQYF
size: many; D: TRBD1; J: TRBJ2-5; V: TRBV5-5; DNA: TGTGCCAGCAGCTTGGCACCGACAGGGGGAACAGAGACCCAGTACTTC; CDR3: CASSLAPTGGTETQYF
size: many; D: -; J: TRBJ2-1; V: TRBV29-1; DNA: TGCAGCGCCCTCCTGGGGCAGAGCTCCTACAATGAGCAGTTCTTC; CDR3: CSALLGQSSYNEQFF
size: many; D: TRBD1; J: TRBJ1-5; V: TRBV20-1; DNA: TGCAGTGCTCAAGAGGGGACAGTGAATCAGCCCCAGCATTTT; CDR3: CSAQEGTVNQPQHF
size: many; D: -; J: TRBJ1-1; V: TRBV18; DNA: TGTGCCAGCTCCCCCGGAATTGGGGAAGCTTTCTTT; CDR3: CASSPGIGEAFF
size: many; D: -; J: TRBJ1-1; V: TRBV5-8; DNA: TGTGCCAGCAGCTCACAAGGGGCTCGAGGCACTGAAGCTTTCTTT; CDR3: CASSSQGARGTEAFF
size: many; D: TRBD1; J: TRBJ1-1; V: TRBV5-1; DNA: TGCGCCAGCAGCTTGTCCTCAATGCAGGGGGCTATGGCTTTCTTT; CDR3: CASSLSSMQGAMAFF
size: many; D: -; J: TRBJ1-5; V: TRBV5-1; DNA: TGCGCCAGCAGCTTGGACAGGGACCAGCCCCAGCATTTT; CDR3: CASSLDRDQPQHF
size: many; D: TRBD2; J: TRBJ2-7; V: TRBV5-1; DNA: TGCGCCAGCAGCTTGTCTAGCGGTACCTACGAGCAGTACTTC; CDR3: CASSLSSGTYEQYF
size: many; D: TRBD2; J: TRBJ2-7; V: TRBV7-9; DNA: TGTGCCAGCAGCTTAATGCTAGCGGGAGGTCAGTACTTC; CDR3: CASSLMLAGGQYF
size: many; D: TRBD2; J: TRBJ2-2; V: TRBV20-1; DNA: TGCAGTGCCAACCCAGGGACTAGCGGGAGGGCCGGGGGGGAGCTGTTTTTT; CDR3: CSANPGTSGRAGGELFF
size: many; D: -; J: TRBJ2-1; V: TRBV7-2; DNA: TGTGCCAGCAGGGACGCGGCCTATGAGCAGTTCTTC; CDR3: CASRDAAYEQFF
size: -; D: -; J: TRBJ1-5; V: TRBV28; DNA: TGTGCCGGCTCCCCGGCAGGGGCCAATCAGCACCAGCATTTT; CDR3: CAGSPAGANQHQHF
size: many; D: -; J: TRBJ2-7; V: TRBV3-1; DNA: TGTGCCAGCAGCCCCAGGGTTGACGAGCAGTACTTC; CDR3: CASSPRVDEQYF
size: many; D: TRBD1; J: TRBJ2-5; V: TRBV7-9; DNA: TGTGCCAGCAGCTTAGGGGACAGGAACCAAGAGACCCAGTACTTC; CDR3: CASSLGDRNQETQYF
size: many; D: -; J: TRBJ2-1; V: TRBV27; DNA: TGTGCCAGCAGGGAAAGGTGGCGTCCTAGTTACAATGAGCAGTTCTTC; CDR3: CASRERWRPSYNEQFF
size: many; D: -; J: TRBJ2-7; V: TRBV5-1; DNA: TGCGCCAGCAGTGGGCTGGGGACACTCGAGCAGTACTTC; CDR3: CASSGLGTLEQYF
size: many; D: TRBD1; J: TRBJ2-7; V: TRBV15; DNA: TGTGCCACCAGCAGAGATCTTCCCGGGACAGGGATTAACGAGCAGTACTTC; CDR3: CATSRDLPGTGINEQYF
size: many; D: TRBD1; J: TRBJ1-6; V: TRBV6-1; DNA: TGTGCCAGCAGGGGAACGACCGGGACAGGGACTTCACCCCTCCACTTT; CDR3: CASRGTTGTGTSPLHF
size: many; D: -; J: TRBJ2-3; V: TRBV7-2; DNA: TGTGCCAGCAGCCGTTCTGGAGCGAGCACAGATACGCAGTATTTT; CDR3: CASSRSGASTDTQYF
size: many; D: -; J: TRBJ2-7; V: TRBV7-2; DNA: TGTGCCAGCAGCTTCACTGGACACCGCTACGAGCAGTACTTC; CDR3: CASSFTGHRYEQYF
size: many; D: TRBD1; J: TRBJ1-5; V: TRBV20-1; DNA: TGCAGTGCTAGAGGGGGACAGGGAACATATCAGCCCCAGCATTTT; CDR3: CSARGGQGTYQPQHF